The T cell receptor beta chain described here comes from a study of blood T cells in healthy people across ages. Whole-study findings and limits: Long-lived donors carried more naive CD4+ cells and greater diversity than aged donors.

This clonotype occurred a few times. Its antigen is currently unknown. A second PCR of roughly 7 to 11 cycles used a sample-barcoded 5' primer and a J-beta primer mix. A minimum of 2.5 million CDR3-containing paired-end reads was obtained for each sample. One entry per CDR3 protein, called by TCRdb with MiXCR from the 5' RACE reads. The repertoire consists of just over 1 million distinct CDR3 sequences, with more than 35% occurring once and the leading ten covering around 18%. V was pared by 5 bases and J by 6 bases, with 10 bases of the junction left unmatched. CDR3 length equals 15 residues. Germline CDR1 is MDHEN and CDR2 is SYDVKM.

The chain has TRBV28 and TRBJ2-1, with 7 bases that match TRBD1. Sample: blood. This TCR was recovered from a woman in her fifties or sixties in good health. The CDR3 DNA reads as TGTGCCAGCAGTCCCAGGGGGTCCCCCTTCAATGAGCAGTTCTTC. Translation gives CASSPRGSPFNEQFF.